What follows describes a single T cell receptor beta chain. Sequencing was performed with immunoSEQ multiplex PCR; in TCRdb, only in-frame clones are kept and a portion is missing. The sample yields about 490,000 clones, 79% seen once. The sample belongs to a study of shared clonotypes between healthy human individuals. The clonotype comes from a woman aged 35 to 49 in good health. Some clones in this sample may be carry-over from other donors' samples. The material sequenced was PBMCs.

The CDR3 DNA sequence: TGTGCCAGCAGCTTAATCGGGGACGAAGCTTTCTTT. It encodes CASSLIGDEAFF. The chain uses TRBV11-2 and TRBJ1-1, with TRBD1 as a possible D gene (5 bases). Deletions cut 2 bases from V and 8 bases from J, with 9 bases between. Germline V CDR1 and CDR2: SGHAT, FQNNGV. The CDR3 is 12 amino acids.